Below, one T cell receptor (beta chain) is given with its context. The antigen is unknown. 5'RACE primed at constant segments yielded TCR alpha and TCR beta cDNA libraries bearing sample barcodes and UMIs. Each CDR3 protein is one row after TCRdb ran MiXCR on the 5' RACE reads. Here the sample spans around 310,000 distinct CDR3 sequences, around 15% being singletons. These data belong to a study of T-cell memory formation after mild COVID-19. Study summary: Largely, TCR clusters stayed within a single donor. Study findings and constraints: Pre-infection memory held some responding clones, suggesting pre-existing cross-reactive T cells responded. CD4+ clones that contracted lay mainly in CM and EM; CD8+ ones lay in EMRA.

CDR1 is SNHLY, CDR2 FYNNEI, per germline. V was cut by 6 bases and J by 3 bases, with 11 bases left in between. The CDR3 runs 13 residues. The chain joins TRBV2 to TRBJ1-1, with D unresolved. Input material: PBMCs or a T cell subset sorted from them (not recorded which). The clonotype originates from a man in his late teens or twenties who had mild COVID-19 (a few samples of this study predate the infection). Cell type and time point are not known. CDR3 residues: CASRLHLDTEAFF. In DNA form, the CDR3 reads TGTGCCAGCAGATTGCACTTAGACACTGAAGCTTTCTTT.